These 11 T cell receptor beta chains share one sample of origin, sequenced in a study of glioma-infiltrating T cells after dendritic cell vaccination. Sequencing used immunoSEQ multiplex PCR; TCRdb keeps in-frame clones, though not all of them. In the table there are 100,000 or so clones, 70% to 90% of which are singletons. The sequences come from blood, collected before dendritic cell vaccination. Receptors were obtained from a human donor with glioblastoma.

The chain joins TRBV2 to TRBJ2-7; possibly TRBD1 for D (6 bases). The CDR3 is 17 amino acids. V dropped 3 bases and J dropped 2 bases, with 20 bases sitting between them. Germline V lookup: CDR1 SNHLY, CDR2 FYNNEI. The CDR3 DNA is TGTGCCAGCAGTGAGCAGGGGTGGATTCGGGATCCCTACGAGCAGTACTTC. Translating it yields CASSEQGWIRDPYEQYF.

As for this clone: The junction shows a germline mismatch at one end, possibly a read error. CDR3 sequence: CASSLRASGASKETQYF. The CDR3 DNA reads as TGTGCCAGCAGTTTAAGGGCCAGCGGGGCTAGCAAGGAGACCCAGTACTTC. The J gene is TRBJ2-5, the V gene TRBV7-3, with TRBD2 matching 7 bases. The CDR3 totals 17 residues. CDR1 and CDR2 (germline): SGHTA, FQGTGA. The complete variable domain, with remaining parts taken from reference TRBV7-3 and TRBJ2-5, reads GAGVSQTPSNKVTEKGKYVELRCDPISGHTALYWYRQSLGQGPEFLIYFQGTGAADDSGLPNDRFFAVRPEGSVSTLKIQRTERGDSAVYLCASSLRASGASKETQYFGPGTRLLVL.

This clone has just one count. The CDR3 loop reads CAAALLTGTGGIYYEQYF. The CDR3 DNA is TGTGCCGCCGCCCTACTGACCGGGACAGGGGGTATTTACTACGAGCAGTACTTC. The chain combines TRBV30 with TRBJ2-7; TRBD1 matches at 11 bases. Germline CDR1 reads GTSNPN; CDR2 reads SVGIG (reference sequence). CDR3 length: 18 residues. After removal of 8 bases from V and 3 bases from J, the junction contained 21 bases not matched to a gene.

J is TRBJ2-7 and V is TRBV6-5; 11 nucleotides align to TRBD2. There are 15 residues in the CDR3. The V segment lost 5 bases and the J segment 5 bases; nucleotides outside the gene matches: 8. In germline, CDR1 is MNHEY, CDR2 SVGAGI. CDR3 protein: CASSPPGTSGHEQYF. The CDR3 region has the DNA TGTGCCAGCAGTCCCCCCGGGACTAGCGGCCACGAGCAGTACTTC.

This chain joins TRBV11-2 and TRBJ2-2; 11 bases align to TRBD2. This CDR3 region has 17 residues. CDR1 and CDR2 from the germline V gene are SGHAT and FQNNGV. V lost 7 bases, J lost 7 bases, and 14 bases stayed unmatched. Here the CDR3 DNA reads TGTGCCAGCACCTACGGGTTTAGCGGGAGGGCCGACGGGGAGCTGTTTTTT. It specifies CASTYGFSGRADGELFF.

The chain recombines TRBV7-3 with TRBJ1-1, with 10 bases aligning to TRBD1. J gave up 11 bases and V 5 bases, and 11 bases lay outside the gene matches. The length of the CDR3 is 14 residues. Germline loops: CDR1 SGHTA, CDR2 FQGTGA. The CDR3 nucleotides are TGTGCCAGCAGCGGGACAGGGGTTCGAGATAGGGCTTTCTTT. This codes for CASSGTGVRDRAFF.

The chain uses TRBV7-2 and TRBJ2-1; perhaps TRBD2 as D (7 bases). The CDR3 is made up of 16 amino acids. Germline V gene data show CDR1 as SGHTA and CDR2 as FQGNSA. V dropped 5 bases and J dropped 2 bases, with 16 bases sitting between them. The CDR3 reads CASSPRGGGTYNEQFF. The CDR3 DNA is TGTGCCAGCAGCCCCCGGGGAGGGGGGACCTACAATGAGCAGTTCTTC.

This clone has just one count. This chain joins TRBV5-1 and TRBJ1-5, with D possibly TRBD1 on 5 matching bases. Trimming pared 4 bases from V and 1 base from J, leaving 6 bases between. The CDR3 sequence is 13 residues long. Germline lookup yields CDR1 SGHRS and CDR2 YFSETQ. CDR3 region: CASSRGSNQPQHF. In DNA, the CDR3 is TGCGCCAGCAGCAGGGGCAGCAATCAGCCCCAGCATTTT.

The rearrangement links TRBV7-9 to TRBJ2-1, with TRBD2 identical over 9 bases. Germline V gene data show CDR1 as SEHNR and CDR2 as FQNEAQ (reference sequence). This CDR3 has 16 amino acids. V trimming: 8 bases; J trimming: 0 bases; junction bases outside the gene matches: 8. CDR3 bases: TGTGCCAGCCCTGCGGGGGGGGCCAGCTCCTACAATGAGCAGTTCTTC. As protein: CASPAGGASSYNEQFF.

CDR3 region: CASRSGWGETQYF. The CDR3 DNA sequence: TGTGCCAGCAGAAGCGGGTGGGGCGAGACCCAGTACTTC. The gene calls are TRBV27 and TRBJ2-5, with TRBD2 as a possible D gene (6 bases). CDR1 is MNHEY, CDR2 SMNVEV, per germline (reference sequence). The CDR3 loop spans 13 amino acids. The V end was cut by 6 bases, the J end by 5 bases, with 13 bases between.

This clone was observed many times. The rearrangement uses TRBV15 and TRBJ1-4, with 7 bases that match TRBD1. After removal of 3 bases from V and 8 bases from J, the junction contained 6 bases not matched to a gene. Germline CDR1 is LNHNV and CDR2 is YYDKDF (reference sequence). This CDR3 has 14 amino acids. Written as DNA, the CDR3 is TGTGCCACCAGCAGCGGCCAGGGGGAGGAAAAACTGTTTTTT. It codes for CATSSGQGEEKLFF.